The rows below give T cell receptor beta chains drawn from one sample of a study of PD-1 blockade in classical Hodgkin lymphoma. Generated by immunoSEQ multiplex PCR, the TCRdb table keeps only in-frame clones and is missing some. This sample carries 90,000 to 100,000 clones, roughly 78% of them seen once, and the ten largest clones take roughly 9.4%. The source was peripheral blood mononuclear cells (PBMCs), collected before the fourth cycle of nivolumab. The receptors stem from a human donor with classical Hodgkin lymphoma. Each CDR3 is given with its conserved first and last residue. A D gene is named only where the DNA matches it firmly. Expanded clones are given a class, and other clones once, few, many or no size at all.

>TRBD2|.|TRBJ2-1|TRBV5-6
TGTGCCAGCAGCCGGACTAGCAGGATCAAACGCTACGAGCAGTTCTTC
CASSRTSRIKRYEQFF
>.|few|TRBJ2-1|TRBV5-4
TGTGCCAGCAGCTTGGTGGGAGCTGAGCAGTTCTTC
CASSLVGAEQFF
>TRBD2|.|TRBJ2-1|TRBV7-9
TGTGCCAGCAGTATAACTAGCGGGGGTTACAATGAGCAGTTCTTC
CASSITSGGYNEQFF
>TRBD1|.|TRBJ2-4|TRBV6-6
TGTGCCAGCAGTTACGGTCAGGGGGACATTCAGTACTTC
CASSYGQGDIQYF
>TRBD1|.|TRBJ1-1|TRBV18
TGTGCCAGCTCACCACCGAACAGGGGGGCGAACACTGAAGCTTTCTTT
CASSPPNRGANTEAFF
>.|.|TRBJ1-5|TRBV6-5
TGTGCCAGCAGTTACGGAGGGGCTAGCGATCAGCCCCAGCATTTT
CASSYGGASDQPQHF
>.|.|TRBJ2-2|TRBV4-1
TGCGCCAGCAGCCAAGAGGGGACCCTGGGGGAGCTGTTTTTT
CASSQEGTLGELFF
>TRBD1|.|TRBJ1-2|TRBV7-9
TGTGCCAGCAGCTCCTCCAGGGGGTCGTATGGCTACACCTTC
CASSSSRGSYGYTF
>TRBD1|once|TRBJ2-7|TRBV19
TGTGCCAGTAGTACAGGGGGCAGGTACGAGCAGTACTTC
CASSTGGRYEQYF
>TRBD1|.|TRBJ2-2|TRBV2
TGTGCCAGCAGCACCCTGGGACAGGGCACCGGGGAGCTGTTTTTT
CASSTLGQGTGELFF
>TRBD2|.|TRBJ2-6|TRBV9
TGTGCCAGCAGCGTTAGCGGGCGGGCAACTGGGGCCAACGTCCTGACTTTC
CASSVSGRATGANVLTF
>.|once|TRBJ1-1|TRBV5-4
TGTGCCAGCAGCCCTACTGGCTCTGAAGCTTTCTTT
CASSPTGSEAFF
>.|.|TRBJ2-3|TRBV15
TGTGCCACCAGGAAAGAGAGGGCAGGCAGCACAGATACGCAGTATTTT
CATRKERAGSTDTQYF
>.|.|TRBJ1-6|TRBV20-1
TGCAGTGCTAGGAGGGATGGACCCCTCCACTTT
CSARRDGPLHF
>.|.|TRBJ2-2|TRBV5-1
TGCGCCAGCAGCCCGGGGGGCACTACGAACACCGGGGAGCTGTTTTTT
CASSPGGTTNTGELFF
>TRBD1|.|TRBJ1-6|TRBV4-1
TGCGCCAGCAGCCTAAATACCGGGACAGGGGGTTCACCCCTCCACTTT
CASSLNTGTGGSPLHF
>.|few|TRBJ2-2|TRBV19
TGTGCCACCGGGGGAGGATCGAACACCGGGGAGCTGTTTTTT
CATGGGSNTGELFF
>TRBD1|.|TRBJ1-1|TRBV19
TGTGCCAGTAGCCCGGGACAGGGACAAGCTGAAGCTTTCTTT
CASSPGQGQAEAFF
>TRBD2|.|TRBJ2-7|TRBV7-2
TGTGCCAGCAGCAAGTCTAGCGGAGGCCGGACTACGGTGCAGTACTTC
CASSKSSGGRTTVQYF
>TRBD1|.|TRBJ1-1|TRBV7-8
TGTGCCAGCAGCCCCGGGACAGGGAAGAACACTGAAGCTTTCTTT
CASSPGTGKNTEAFF
>.|few|TRBJ1-2|TRBV5-1
TGCGCCAGCAGCTTGGCGGGGGGAATCTATGGCTACACCTTC
CASSLAGGIYGYTF
>.|.|TRBJ1-2|TRBV28
TGTGCCAGCAGCCAGGAGTGGGATGGCTACACCTTC
CASSQEWDGYTF
>.|.|TRBJ2-2|TRBV6-5
TGTGCCAGCTACCCCTCAGCCCGCGCCACCGGGGAGCTGTTTTTT
CASYPSARATGELFF
>TRBD2|few|TRBJ2-5|TRBV19
TGTGCCAGTAGTGCCCGGACTAGCGGGGATCAAGAGACCCAGTACTTC
CASSARTSGDQETQYF
>.|.|TRBJ2-3|TRBV1
TGCACCAGCAGCCCCCCTAGGCTAATCACAGATACGCAGTATTTT
CTSSPPRLITDTQYF
>TRBD2|.|TRBJ2-1|TRBV4-2
TGTGCCAGCAGCGAAGAACCGGGACTAGCGGGAGCTAGCCCCTACAATGAGCAGTTCTTC
CASSEEPGLAGASPYNEQFF
>TRBD2|.|TRBJ2-3|TRBV7-3
TGTGCCAGCAGCTTAATGGTAGCGGGAGGGCCGATGGGGCAGTATTTT
CASSLMVAGGPMGQYF
>TRBD2|once|TRBJ2-1|TRBV5-1
TGCGCCAGCAGCTCGGGACTAGCGACCCCTCAAGAGCAGTTCTTC
CASSSGLATPQEQFF
>.|few|TRBJ1-4|TRBV5-6
TGTGCCAGCAGCTTGCTTGGGGGCGCACGGACAACTAATGAAAAACTGTTTTTT
CASSLLGGARTTNEKLFF
>TRBD1|.|TRBJ2-3|TRBV5-1
TGCGCCAGCAGCCCCGGGACAGGGTGGTTCACAGATACGCAGTATTTT
CASSPGTGWFTDTQYF
>.|.|TRBJ1-5|TRBV7-8
TGTGCCAGCAGCTTAGGTGCGTTTCAGCCCCAGCATTTT
CASSLGAFQPQHF
>.|.|TRBJ2-5|TRBV5-6
TGTGCCAGCAGCTCCTCCATACAAGAGACCCAGTACTTC
CASSSSIQETQYF